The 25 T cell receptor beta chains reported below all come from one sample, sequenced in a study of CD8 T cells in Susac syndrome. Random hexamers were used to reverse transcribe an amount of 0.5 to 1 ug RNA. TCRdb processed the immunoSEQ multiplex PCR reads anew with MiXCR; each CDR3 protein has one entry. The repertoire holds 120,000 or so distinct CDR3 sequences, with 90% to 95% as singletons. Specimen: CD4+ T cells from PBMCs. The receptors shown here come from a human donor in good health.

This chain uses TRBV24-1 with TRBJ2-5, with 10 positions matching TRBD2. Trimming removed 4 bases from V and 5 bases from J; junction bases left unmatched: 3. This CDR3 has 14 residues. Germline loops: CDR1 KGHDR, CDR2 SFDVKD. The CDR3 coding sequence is TGTGCCACCAGTGAAGGGACTAGCGAGGAGACCCAGTACTTC. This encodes CATSEGTSEETQYF.

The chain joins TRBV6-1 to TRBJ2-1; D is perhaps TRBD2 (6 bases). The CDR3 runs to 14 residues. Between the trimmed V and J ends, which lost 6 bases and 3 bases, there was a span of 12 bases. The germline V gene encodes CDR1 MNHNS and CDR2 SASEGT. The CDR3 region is CASRGTHGYNEQFF. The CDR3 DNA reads TGTGCCAGCAGGGGGACTCACGGCTACAATGAGCAGTTCTTC.

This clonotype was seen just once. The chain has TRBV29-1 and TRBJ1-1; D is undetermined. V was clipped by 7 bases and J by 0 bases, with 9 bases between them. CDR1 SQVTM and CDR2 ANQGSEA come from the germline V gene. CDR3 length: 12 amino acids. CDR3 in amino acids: CSAGNMNTEAFF. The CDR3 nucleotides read TGCAGCGCGGGAAACATGAACACTGAAGCTTTCTTT.

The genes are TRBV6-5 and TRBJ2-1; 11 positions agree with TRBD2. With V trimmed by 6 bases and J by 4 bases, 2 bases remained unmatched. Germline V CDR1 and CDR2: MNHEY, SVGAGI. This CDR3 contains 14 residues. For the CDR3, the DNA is TGTGCCAGCAGGGGACTAGCGGCTTACAATGAGCAGTTCTTC. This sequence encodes CASRGLAAYNEQFF.

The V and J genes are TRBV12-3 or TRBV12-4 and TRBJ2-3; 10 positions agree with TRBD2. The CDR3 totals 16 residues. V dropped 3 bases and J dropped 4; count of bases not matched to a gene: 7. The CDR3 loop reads CASSFPRAGGADTQYF. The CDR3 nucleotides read TGTGCCAGCAGTTTCCCTCGAGCGGGAGGGGCAGATACGCAGTATTTT.

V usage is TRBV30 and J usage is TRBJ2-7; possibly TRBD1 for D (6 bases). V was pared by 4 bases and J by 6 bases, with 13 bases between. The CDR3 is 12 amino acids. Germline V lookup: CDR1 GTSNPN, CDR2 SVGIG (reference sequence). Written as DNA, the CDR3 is TGTGCCTGGACGCAACAGGGTAGCGAGCAGTACTTC. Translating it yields CAWTQQGSEQYF. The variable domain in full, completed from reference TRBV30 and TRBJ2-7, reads SQTIHQWPATLVQPVGSPLSLECTVEGTSNPNLYWYRQAAGRGLQLLFYSVGIGQISSEVPQNLSASRPQDRQFILSSKKLLLSDSGFYLCAWTQQGSEQYFGPGTRLTVT.

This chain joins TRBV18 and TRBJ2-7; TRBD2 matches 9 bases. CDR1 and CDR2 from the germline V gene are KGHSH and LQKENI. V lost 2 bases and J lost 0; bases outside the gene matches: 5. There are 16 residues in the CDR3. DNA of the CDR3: TGTGCCAGCTCACCATTTGGTAGCGGGAGCTCCTACGAGCAGTACTTC. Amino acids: CASSPFGSGSSYEQYF.

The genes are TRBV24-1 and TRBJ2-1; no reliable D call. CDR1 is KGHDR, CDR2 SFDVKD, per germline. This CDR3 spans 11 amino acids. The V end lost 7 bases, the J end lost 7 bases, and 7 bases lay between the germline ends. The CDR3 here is CATRNHNEQFF. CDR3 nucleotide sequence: TGTGCCACCAGAAACCATAATGAGCAGTTCTTC.

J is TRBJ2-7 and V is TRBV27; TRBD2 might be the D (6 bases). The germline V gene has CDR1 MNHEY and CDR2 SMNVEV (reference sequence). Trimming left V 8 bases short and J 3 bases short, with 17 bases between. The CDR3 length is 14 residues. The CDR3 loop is CASRSGDRYYEQYF. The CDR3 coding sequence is TGTGCCAGCCGTTCGGGAGACAGATACTACGAGCAGTACTTC.

The CDR3, as DNA: TGCAGTGCGGAGACTGGCGCGAACACCGGGGAGCTGTTTTTT. The encoded protein is CSAETGANTGELFF. The V and J genes are TRBV20-1 and TRBJ2-2; unclear D gene. Germline V gene data show CDR1 as DFQATT and CDR2 as SNEGSKA (reference sequence). Trimming shortened V by 6 bases and J by 0 bases, and 11 bases separated the two germline ends. The CDR3 is made up of 14 amino acids.

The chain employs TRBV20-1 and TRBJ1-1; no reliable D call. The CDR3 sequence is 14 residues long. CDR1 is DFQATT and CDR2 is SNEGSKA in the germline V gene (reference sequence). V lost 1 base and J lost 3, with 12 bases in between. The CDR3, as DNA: TGCAGTGCTAGAGGTAGTCTTTGGGACACTGAAGCTTTCTTT. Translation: CSARGSLWDTEAFF.

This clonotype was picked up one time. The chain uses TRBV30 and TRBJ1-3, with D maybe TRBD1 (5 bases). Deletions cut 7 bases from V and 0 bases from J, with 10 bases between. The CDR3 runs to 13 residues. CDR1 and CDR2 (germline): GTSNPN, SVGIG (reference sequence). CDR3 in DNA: TGTGCCTCGACAGCTTCCTCTGGAAACACCATATATTTT. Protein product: CASTASSGNTIYF.

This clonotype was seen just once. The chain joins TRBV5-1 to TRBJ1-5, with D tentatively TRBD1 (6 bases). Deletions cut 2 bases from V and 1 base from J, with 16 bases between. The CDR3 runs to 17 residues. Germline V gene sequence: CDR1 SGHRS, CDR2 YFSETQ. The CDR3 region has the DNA TGCGCCAGCAGCTTAGATCCGGGGGGCGCGAGCAATCAGCCCCAGCATTTT. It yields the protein CASSLDPGGASNQPQHF.

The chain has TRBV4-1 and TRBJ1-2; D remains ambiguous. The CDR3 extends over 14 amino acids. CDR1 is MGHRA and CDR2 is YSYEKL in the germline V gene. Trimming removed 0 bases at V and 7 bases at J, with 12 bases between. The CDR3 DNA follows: TGCGCCAGCAGCCAAGATCAGGCAGTAGGTGGCTACACCTTC. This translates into CASSQDQAVGGYTF.

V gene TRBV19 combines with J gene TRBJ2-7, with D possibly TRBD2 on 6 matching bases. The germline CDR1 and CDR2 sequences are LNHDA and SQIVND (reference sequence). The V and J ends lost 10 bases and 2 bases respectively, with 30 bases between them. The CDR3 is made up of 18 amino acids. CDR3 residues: CATSLAFGGLAGTYEQYF. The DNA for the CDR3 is TGTGCCACCAGCTTGGCCTTTGGAGGGCTTGCGGGAACCTACGAGCAGTACTTC.

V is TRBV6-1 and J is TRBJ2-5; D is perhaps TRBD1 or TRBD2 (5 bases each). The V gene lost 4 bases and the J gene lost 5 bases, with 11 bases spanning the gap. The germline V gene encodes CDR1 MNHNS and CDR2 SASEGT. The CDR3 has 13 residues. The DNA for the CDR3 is TGTGCCAGCAGTGTTGGGGGACGGGAGACCCAGTACTTC. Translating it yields CASSVGGRETQYF.

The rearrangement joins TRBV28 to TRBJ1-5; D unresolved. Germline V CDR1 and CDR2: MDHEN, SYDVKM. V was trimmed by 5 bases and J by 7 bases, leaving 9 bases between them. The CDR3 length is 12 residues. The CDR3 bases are TGTGCCAGCAGTGGCCGGGCCCAGCCCCAGCATTTT. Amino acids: CASSGRAQPQHF. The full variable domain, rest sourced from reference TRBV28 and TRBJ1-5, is DVKVTQSSRYLVKRTGEKVFLECVQDMDHENMFWYRQDPGLGLRLIYFSYDVKMKEKGDIPEGYSVSREKKERFSLILESASTNQTSMYLCASSGRAQPQHFGDGTRLSIL.

The DNA for the CDR3 is TGCAGCGCCCAGAGAGAGACAGGGGTGACCGGGGAGCTGTTTTTT. As protein: CSAQRETGVTGELFF. The rearrangement joins TRBV29-1 to TRBJ2-2; 8 bases fit TRBD1. V lost 7 bases and J lost 5; bases outside the gene matches: 12. Germline CDR1 is SQVTM and CDR2 is ANQGSEA. CDR3 length: 15 residues.

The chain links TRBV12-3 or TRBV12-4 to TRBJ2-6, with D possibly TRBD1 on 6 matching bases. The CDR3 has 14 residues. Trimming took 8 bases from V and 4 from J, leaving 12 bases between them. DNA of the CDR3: TGTGCCAGCCTCTTTGGGACAGGGGCCAACGTCCTGACTTTC. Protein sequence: CASLFGTGANVLTF.

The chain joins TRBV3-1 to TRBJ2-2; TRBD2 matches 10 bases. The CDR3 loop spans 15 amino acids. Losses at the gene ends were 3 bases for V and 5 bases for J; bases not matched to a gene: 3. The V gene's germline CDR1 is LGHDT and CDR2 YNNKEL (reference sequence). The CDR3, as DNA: TGTGCCAGCAGCCAGGGACTAGCGCCTACCGGGGAGCTGTTTTTT. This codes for CASSQGLAPTGELFF.

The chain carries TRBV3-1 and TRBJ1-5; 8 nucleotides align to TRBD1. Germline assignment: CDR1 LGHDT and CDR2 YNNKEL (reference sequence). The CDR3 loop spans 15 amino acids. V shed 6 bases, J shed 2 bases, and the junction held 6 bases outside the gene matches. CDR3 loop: CASSNTGGGNQPQHF. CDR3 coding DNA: TGTGCCAGCAGTAATACAGGGGGAGGCAATCAGCCCCAGCATTTT.

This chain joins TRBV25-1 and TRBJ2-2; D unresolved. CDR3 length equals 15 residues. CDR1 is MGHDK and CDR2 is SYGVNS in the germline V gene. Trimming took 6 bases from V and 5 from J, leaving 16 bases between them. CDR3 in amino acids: CASRPPNLWTGELFF. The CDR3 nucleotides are TGTGCCAGCAGACCCCCCAATCTTTGGACCGGGGAGCTGTTTTTT.

DNA of the CDR3: TGCGCCAGCAGCCAAGGTAGAAGATATGAAGCTTTCTTT. As protein: CASSQGRRYEAFF. This rearrangement joins TRBV4-1 to TRBJ1-1; no definite D call. CDR1 and CDR2 from the germline V gene are MGHRA and YSYEKL. CDR3 length equals 13 residues. V was pared by 1 base and J by 7 bases, with 10 bases between.

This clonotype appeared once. CDR3 protein: CASRGGVYEQYF. CDR3 in DNA: TGTGCCAGCCGGGGGGGGGTCTACGAGCAGTACTTC. The V call is TRBV2, the J call TRBJ2-7, with 8 bases lining up with TRBD2. The CDR3 spans 12 residues. The V and J ends lost 8 bases and 3 bases, in that order; junction bases with no gene match: 3. Germline V CDR1 and CDR2: SNHLY, FYNNEI.

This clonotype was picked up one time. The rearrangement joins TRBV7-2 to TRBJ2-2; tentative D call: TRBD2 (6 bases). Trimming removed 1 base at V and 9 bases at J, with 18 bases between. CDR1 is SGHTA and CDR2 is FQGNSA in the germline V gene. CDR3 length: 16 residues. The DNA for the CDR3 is TGTGCCAGCAGCTTAGTGGGGACTCAGGTCGGCAGGGAGCTGTTTTTT. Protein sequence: CASSLVGTQVGRELFF.